This T cell receptor (beta chain) was documented in a study of cytomegalovirus exposure and HLA in healthy donors. Study conclusions and caveats: The presence/absence work took it that sequencing depth was about the same across donors.

PCR was performed using 60 Vbeta and 13 Jbeta primers. Some clones are missing from TCRdb's copy, which holds only in-frame ones; the method was immunoSEQ multiplex PCR. The sample lists 150,000 or so clones; around 80% were seen once. The ends were cut back, 0 bases at V and 13 bases at J, with 24 bases in the middle. This CDR3 contains 17 residues. Per the germline V gene, CDR1 is MGHRA and CDR2 is YSYEKL. This clone was seen only once. Its antigen is not known. Sequencing used PBMCs. This chain joins TRBV4-1 and TRBJ2-2; D may be TRBD1 (6 bases). This clonotype was obtained from a man between 45 and 60 years old in good health and CMV-seronegative. The CDR3 spells CASSQDEGTGRTAGLFF. In DNA, the CDR3 is TGCGCCAGCAGCCAAGATGAGGGAACAGGGCGAACGGCGGGGCTGTTTTTT.